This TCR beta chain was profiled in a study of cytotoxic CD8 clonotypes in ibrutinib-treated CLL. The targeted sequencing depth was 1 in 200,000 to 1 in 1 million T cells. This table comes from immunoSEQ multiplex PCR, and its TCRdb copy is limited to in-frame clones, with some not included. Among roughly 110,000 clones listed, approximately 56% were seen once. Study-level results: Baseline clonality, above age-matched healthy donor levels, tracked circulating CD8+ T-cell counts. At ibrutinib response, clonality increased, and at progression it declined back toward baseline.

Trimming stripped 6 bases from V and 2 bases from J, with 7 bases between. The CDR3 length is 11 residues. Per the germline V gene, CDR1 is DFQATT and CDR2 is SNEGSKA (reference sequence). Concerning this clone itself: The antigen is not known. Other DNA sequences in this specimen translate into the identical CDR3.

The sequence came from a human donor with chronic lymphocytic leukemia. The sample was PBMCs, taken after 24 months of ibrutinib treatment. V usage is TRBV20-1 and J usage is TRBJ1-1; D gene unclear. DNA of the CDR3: TGCAGTGCCGTAGGTAACACTGAAGCTTTCTTT. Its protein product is CSAVGNTEAFF.